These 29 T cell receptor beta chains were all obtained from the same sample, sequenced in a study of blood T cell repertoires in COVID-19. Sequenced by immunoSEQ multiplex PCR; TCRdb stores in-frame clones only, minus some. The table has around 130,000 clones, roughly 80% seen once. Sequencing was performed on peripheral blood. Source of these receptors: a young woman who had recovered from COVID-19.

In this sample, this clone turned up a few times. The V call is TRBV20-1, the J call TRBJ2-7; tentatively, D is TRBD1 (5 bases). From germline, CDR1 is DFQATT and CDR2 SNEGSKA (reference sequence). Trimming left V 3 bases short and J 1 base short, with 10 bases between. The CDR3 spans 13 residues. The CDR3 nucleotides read TGCAGTGCTAGTTGGGCAGGGTCCTACGAGCAGTACTTC. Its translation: CSASWAGSYEQYF.

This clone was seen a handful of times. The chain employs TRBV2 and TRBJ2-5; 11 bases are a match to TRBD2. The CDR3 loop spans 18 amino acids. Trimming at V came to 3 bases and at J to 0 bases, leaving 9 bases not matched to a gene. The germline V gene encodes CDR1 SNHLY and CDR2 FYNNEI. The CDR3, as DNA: TGTGCCAGCAGTGATCGGCTAGCGGGGGGAAAGTACCAAGAGACCCAGTACTTC. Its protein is CASSDRLAGGKYQETQYF.

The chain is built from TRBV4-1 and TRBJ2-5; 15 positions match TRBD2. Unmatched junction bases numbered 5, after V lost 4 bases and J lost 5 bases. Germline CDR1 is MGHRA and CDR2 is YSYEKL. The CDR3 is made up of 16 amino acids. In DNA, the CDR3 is TGCGCCAGCAGCCCGGGACTAGCGGGAGGTAGGGAGACCCAGTACTTC. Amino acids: CASSPGLAGGRETQYF.

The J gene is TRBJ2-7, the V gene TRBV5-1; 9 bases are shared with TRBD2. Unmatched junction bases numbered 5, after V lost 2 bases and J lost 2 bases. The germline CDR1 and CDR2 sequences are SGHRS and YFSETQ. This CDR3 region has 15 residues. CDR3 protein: CASSFSGSVTYEQYF. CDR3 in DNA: TGCGCCAGCAGCTTTAGCGGGAGTGTTACCTACGAGCAGTACTTC.

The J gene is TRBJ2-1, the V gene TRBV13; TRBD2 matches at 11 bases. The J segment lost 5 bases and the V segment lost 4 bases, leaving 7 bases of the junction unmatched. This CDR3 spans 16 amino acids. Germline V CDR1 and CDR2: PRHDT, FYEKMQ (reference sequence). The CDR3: CASSWREGLADNEQFF. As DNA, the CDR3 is TGTGCCAGCAGCTGGAGGGAGGGACTAGCGGACAATGAGCAGTTCTTC.

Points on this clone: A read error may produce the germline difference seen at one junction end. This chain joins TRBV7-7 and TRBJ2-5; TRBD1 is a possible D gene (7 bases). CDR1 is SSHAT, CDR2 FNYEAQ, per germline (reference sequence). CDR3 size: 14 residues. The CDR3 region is CASSLEGGTATQYF. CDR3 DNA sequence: TGTGCTAGCAGCTTAGAAGGAGGGACAGCCACCCAGTACTTC.

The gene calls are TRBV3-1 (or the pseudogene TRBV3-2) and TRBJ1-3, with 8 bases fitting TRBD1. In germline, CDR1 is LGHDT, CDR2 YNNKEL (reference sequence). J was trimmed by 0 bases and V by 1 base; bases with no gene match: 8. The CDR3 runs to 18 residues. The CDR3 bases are TGTGCCAGCAGCCAAGGCCCCGGACAGGGAATCTCTGGAAACACCATATATTTT. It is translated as CASSQGPGQGISGNTIYF.

The CDR3, as DNA: TGCGCCAGCAGCCAAGAGAACGGAGAGTACGAGCAGTACTTC. It specifies CASSQENGEYEQYF. The V and J genes are TRBV4-1 and TRBJ2-7; D ambiguous. The V gene's germline CDR1 is MGHRA and CDR2 YSYEKL. Trimming shortened V by 0 bases and J by 4 bases, and 10 bases separated the two germline ends. CDR3 length equals 14 residues.

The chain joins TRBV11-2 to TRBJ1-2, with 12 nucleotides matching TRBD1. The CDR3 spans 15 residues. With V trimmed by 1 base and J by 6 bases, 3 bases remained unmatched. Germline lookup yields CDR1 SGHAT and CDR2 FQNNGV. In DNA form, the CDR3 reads TGTGCCAGCAGCTTAGCGGGACAGGGGGCTCATGGCTACACCTTC. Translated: CASSLAGQGAHGYTF.

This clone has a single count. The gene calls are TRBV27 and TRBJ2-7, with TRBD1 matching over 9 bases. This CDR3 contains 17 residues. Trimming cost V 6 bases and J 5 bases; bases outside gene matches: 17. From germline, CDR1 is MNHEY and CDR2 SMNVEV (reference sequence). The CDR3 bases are TGTGCCAGCAGCCATCCCGGGACAGGGATCGTTTCCGACGAGCAGTACTTC. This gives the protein CASSHPGTGIVSDEQYF.

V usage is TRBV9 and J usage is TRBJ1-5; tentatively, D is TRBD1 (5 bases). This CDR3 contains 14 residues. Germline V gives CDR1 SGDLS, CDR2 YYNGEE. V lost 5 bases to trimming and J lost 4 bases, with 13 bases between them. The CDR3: CASSPGTSNQPQHF. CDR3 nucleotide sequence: TGTGCCAGCAGTCCAGGGACTTCAAATCAGCCCCAGCATTTT.

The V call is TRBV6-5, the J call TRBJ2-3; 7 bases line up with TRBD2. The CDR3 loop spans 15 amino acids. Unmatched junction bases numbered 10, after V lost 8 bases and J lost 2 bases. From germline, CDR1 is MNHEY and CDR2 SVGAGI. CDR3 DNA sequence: TGTGCCAGCGGGAGGGGTATGAGCAACACAGATACGCAGTATTTT. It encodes CASGRGMSNTDTQYF.

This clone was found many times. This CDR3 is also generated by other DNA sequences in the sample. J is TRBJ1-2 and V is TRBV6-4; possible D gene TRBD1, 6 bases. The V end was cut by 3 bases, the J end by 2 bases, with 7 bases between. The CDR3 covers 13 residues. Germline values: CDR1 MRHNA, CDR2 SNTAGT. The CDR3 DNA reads TGTGCCAGCAGTGAGACAGGCAACTATGGCTACACCTTC. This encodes CASSETGNYGYTF.

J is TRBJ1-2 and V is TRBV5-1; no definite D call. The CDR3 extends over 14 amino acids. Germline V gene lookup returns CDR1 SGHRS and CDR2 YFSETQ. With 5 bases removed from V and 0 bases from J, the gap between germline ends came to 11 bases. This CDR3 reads CASSAPGTNYGYTF. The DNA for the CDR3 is TGCGCCAGCAGTGCCCCAGGAACTAACTATGGCTACACCTTC.

CDR3 in amino acids: CASSVLGLAGSTDTQYF. In nucleotides, the CDR3 is TGTGCCAGCAGCGTACTGGGACTAGCGGGAAGCACAGATACGCAGTATTTT. V usage is TRBV7-8 and J usage is TRBJ2-3; TRBD2 aligns across 13 bases. Per germline, CDR1 SGHVS and CDR2 FQNEAQ. The CDR3 length is 17 residues. The trim removed 5 bases at V and 0 bases at J, leaving 5 bases unmatched.

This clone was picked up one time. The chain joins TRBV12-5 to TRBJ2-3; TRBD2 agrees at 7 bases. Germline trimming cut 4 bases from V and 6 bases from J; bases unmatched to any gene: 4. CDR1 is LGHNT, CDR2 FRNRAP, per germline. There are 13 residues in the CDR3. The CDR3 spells CASGSGGWDTQYF. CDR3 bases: TGTGCTAGTGGTTCCGGGGGGTGGGATACGCAGTATTTT. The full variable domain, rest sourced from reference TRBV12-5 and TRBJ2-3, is DARVTQTPRHKVTEMGQEVTMRCQPILGHNTVFWYRQTMMQGLELLAYFRNRAPLDDSGMPKDRFSAEMPDATLATLKIQPSEPRDSAVYFCASGSGGWDTQYFGPGTRLTVL.

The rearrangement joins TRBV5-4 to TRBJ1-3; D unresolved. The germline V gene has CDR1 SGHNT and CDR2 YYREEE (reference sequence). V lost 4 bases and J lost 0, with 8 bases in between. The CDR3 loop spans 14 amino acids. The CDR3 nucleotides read TGTGCCAGCAGCAAGGAGTTCTCTGGAAACACCATATATTTT. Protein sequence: CASSKEFSGNTIYF.

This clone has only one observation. CDR3 bases: TGCAGTGCTGACGGGACAGAGCAGTTCTTC. Translated: CSADGTEQFF. The rearrangement joins TRBV20-1 to TRBJ2-1; D is possibly TRBD1 (6 bases). The CDR3 is 10 residues long. Germline V gene sequence: CDR1 DFQATT, CDR2 SNEGSKA (reference sequence). V lost 5 bases and J lost 10, with 9 bases in between.

The CDR3 loop reads CASTSRGGPDNEQFF. In DNA form, the CDR3 reads TGCGCCAGCACCTCTCGGGGGGGGCCCGACAATGAGCAGTTCTTC. The chain has TRBV5-1 and TRBJ2-1; 8 bases are a match to TRBD2. Germline V gives CDR1 SGHRS, CDR2 YFSETQ. The CDR3 sequence is 15 residues long. The J segment lost 5 bases and the V segment lost 6 bases, leaving 10 bases of the junction unmatched.

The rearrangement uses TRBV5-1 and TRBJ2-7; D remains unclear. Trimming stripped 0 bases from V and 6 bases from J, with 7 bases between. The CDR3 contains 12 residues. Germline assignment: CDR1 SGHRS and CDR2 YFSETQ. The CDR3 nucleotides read TGCGCCAGCAGCTTGGGTCCGGGCGAGCAGTACTTC. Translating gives CASSLGPGEQYF.

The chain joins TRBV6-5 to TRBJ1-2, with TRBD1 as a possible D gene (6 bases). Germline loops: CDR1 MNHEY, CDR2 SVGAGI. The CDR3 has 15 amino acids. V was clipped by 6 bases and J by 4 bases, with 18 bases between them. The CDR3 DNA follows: TGTGCCAGCAGCCCAGGGCAGGGGTTTCGCTATGGCTACACCTTC. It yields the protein CASSPGQGFRYGYTF.

CDR3 DNA: TGTGCCTGGAGTACGGGGACAGGGGGCTTTTATAATTCACCCCTCCACTTT. It codes for CAWSTGTGGFYNSPLHF. This chain links TRBV30 with TRBJ1-6, with 12 positions matching TRBD1. Germline V gene data show CDR1 as GTSNPN and CDR2 as SVGIG (reference sequence). V was pared by 2 bases and J by 4 bases, with 6 bases of the junction left unmatched. The CDR3 is 17 amino acids.

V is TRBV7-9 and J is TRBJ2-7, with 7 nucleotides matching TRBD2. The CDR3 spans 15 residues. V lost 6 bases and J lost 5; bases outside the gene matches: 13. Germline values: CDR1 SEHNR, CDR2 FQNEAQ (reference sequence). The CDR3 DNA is TGTGCCAGCAGTCGGGGGGAGTCTGGTCTGGACGAGCAGTACTTC. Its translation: CASSRGESGLDEQYF.

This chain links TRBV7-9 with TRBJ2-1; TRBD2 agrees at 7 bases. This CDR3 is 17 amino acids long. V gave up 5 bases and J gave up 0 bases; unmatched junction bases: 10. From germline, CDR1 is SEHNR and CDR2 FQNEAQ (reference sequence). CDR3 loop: CASSPSGGPGSYNEQFF. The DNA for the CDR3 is TGTGCCAGCAGCCCTAGCGGTGGACCTGGCTCCTACAATGAGCAGTTCTTC. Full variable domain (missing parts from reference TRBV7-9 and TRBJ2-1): DTGVSQNPRHKITKRGQNVTFRCDPISEHNRLYWYRQTLGQGPEFLTYFQNEAQLEKSRLLSDRFSAERPKGSFSTLEIQRTEQGDSAMYLCASSPSGGPGSYNEQFFGPGTRLTVL.

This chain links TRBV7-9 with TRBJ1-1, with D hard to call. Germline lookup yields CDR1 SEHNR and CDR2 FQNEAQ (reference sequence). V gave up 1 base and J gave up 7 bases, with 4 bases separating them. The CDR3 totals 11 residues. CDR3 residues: CASSLGSEAFF. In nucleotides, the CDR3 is TGTGCCAGCAGCTTAGGCAGTGAAGCTTTCTTT.

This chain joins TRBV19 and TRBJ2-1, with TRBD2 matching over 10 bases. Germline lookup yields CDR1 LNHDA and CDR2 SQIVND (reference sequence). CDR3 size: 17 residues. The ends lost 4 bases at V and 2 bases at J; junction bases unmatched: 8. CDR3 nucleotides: TGTGCCAGTAGTACGGGGTCTAGCGGGAGCACCTACAATGAGCAGTTCTTC. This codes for CASSTGSSGSTYNEQFF.

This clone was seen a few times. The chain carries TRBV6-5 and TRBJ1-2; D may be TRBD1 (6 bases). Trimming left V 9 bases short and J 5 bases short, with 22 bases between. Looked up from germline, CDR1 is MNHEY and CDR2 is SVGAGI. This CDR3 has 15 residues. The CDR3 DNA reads TGTGCCAGTAATGCCCAGGGGCGTGACTGGTATGGCTACACCTTC. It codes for CASNAQGRDWYGYTF.

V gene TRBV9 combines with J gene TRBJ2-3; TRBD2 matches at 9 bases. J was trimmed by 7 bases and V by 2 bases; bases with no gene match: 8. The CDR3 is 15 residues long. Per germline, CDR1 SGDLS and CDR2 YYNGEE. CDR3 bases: TGTGCCAGCAGCGTGGGGCGGGGGGGCCCTAATACGCAGTATTTT. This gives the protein CASSVGRGGPNTQYF.

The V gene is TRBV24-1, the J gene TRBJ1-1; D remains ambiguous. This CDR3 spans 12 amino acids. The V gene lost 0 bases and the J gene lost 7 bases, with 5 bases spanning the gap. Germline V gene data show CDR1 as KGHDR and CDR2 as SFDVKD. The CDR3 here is CATSDLSGEAFF. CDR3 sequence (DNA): TGTGCCACCAGTGATTTGTCAGGTGAAGCTTTCTTT.